Below are 10 T cell receptor beta chains sequenced from a single sample in a study of response to subunit inactivated influenza vaccine. MiXCR was run by TCRdb on the RT-PCR reads, yielding one entry per CDR3 protein. The sample yields roughly 650,000 distinct CDR3 sequences, 13% to 15% seen once. This material consisted of PBMCs from blood, taken approximately 15 days before vaccination. The receptors here all came from a man aged 50 or older who received an inactivated influenza vaccine.

This clonotype was counted a few times. V gene TRBV7-8 combines with J gene TRBJ1-2, with D uncertain. This CDR3 comprises 15 residues. Germline CDR1 SGHVS, CDR2 FQNEAQ. Trimming removed 5 bases from V and 4 bases from J, with 17 bases in between. CDR3 residues: CASSPETPGRYGYTF. The CDR3 DNA is TGTGCCAGCAGCCCCGAGACCCCCGGGCGCTATGGCTACACCTTC.

This clonotype was seen a handful of times. The CDR3 is CASSWRLETQYF. The CDR3 nucleotides read TGTGCCAGCAGCTGGCGGCTCGAGACCCAGTACTTC. The chain employs TRBV3-1 and TRBJ2-5; D gene uncertain. Germline V gives CDR1 LGHDT, CDR2 YNNKEL (reference sequence). The CDR3 runs 12 residues. Trimming stripped 5 bases from V and 5 bases from J, with 9 bases between.

The chain recombines TRBV12-3 or TRBV12-4 with TRBJ2-1; maybe TRBD2 (5 bases). Trimming removed 3 bases from V and 12 bases from J, with 12 bases in between. There are 12 residues in the CDR3. The CDR3 region is CASSLRVGPQFF. In nucleotides, the CDR3 is TGTGCCAGCAGTTTGAGGGTTGGCCCGCAGTTCTTC.

This rearrangement joins TRBV4-2 to TRBJ1-2; a weak D match, TRBD1 (5 bases). V shed 5 bases and J shed 4 bases, with 17 bases lying between them. CDR1 is LGHNA, CDR2 YNFKEQ, per germline. The CDR3 spans 15 residues. For the CDR3, the DNA is TGTGCCAGCAGCGCCCGGCAGGGTGACAGCTATGGCTACACCTTC. This translates into CASSARQGDSYGYTF.

V usage is TRBV7-9 and J usage is TRBJ2-7, with TRBD1 matching 11 bases. The CDR3 consists of 15 residues. Germline CDR1 SEHNR, CDR2 FQNEAQ (reference sequence). The V segment lost 5 bases and the J segment 2 bases; nucleotides outside the gene matches: 5. This CDR3 reads CASSGGTGGTYEQYF. In DNA, the CDR3 is TGTGCCAGCAGCGGCGGGACAGGGGGGACCTACGAGCAGTACTTC. Filled out from reference TRBV7-9 and TRBJ2-7, the complete variable domain reads DTGVSQNPRHKITKRGQNVTFRCDPISEHNRLYWYRQTLGQGPEFLTYFQNEAQLEKSRLLSDRFSAERPKGSFSTLEIQRTEQGDSAMYLCASSGGTGGTYEQYFGPGTRLTVT.

The chain combines TRBV24-1 with TRBJ1-2; D might be TRBD1 (5 bases). The CDR3 runs 13 residues. V was pared by 6 bases and J by 2 bases, with 9 bases between. CDR1 is KGHDR and CDR2 is SFDVKD in the germline V gene. The CDR3 bases are TGTGCCACCAGTATGGGACCCAACTATGGCTACACCTTC. Its protein product is CATSMGPNYGYTF.

This clonotype was counted ten times or more. The V call is TRBV29-1, the J call TRBJ2-5; TRBD1 matches at 7 bases. This CDR3 has 14 residues. Germline V gene lookup returns CDR1 SQVTM and CDR2 ANQGSEA. With 4 bases clipped from V and 5 bases from J, the junction kept 10 bases outside the gene matches. CDR3 DNA: TGCAGCGTTGCGGTAGGGGGCAGAAGGGAGACCCAGTACTTC. Translation: CSVAVGGRRETQYF.

In its sample, this clonotype was seen a few times. The chain carries TRBV11-2 and TRBJ2-4; D possibly matches TRBD1 or TRBD2 (5 bases each). This CDR3 comprises 15 residues. Trimming cost V 5 bases and J 0 bases, with 11 bases left between them. Looked up from germline, CDR1 is SGHAT and CDR2 is FQNNGV. CDR3 amino acids: CASSHAGTAKNIQYF. CDR3 sequence (DNA): TGTGCCAGCAGCCATGCAGGGACAGCCAAAAACATTCAGTACTTC.

This clonotype was detected many times. V is TRBV29-1 and J is TRBJ2-7; no clear D gene. Per the germline V gene, CDR1 is SQVTM and CDR2 is ANQGSEA. The CDR3 extends over 13 amino acids. V was pared by 8 bases and J by 0 bases, with 14 bases between. The CDR3 loop is CSFMLGSSYEQYF. CDR3 sequence (DNA): TGCAGCTTCATGCTAGGAAGCTCCTACGAGCAGTACTTC.

This clonotype turned up a few times. This chain connects TRBV6-1 to TRBJ1-1; TRBD1 is a possible D gene (6 bases). Trimming removed 7 bases at V and 0 bases at J, with 18 bases between. Germline-derived CDR1 and CDR2 are MNHNS and SASEGT. The CDR3 totals 16 residues. The CDR3 sequence: CASKGDPTAMNTEAFF. In DNA form, the CDR3 reads TGTGCCAGCAAGGGGGACCCGACGGCAATGAACACTGAAGCTTTCTTT.